This T cell receptor beta chain was captured in a study of CD8 T cells in Susac syndrome. After extraction with the RNeasy kit, about 0.45 to 1 ug of the RNA was reverse transcribed using random hexamers. Amplification of TCR beta CDR3 was carried out by immunoSEQ multiplex PCR, which covered 54 Vbeta and 13 Jbeta segments. Each CDR3 protein is one row after TCRdb ran MiXCR on the immunoSEQ multiplex PCR reads. Of over 15,000 distinct CDR3 sequences detected, approximately 95% appear once; the ten largest clones hold roughly 0.24%. The V and J ends lost 5 bases and 0 bases respectively, with 5 bases between them. This CDR3 has 13 amino acids. CDR1 and CDR2 from the germline V gene are MDHEN and SYDVKM. The study sequenced TCR beta in blood CD8+ and CD4+ T cells.

The sample was CD8+ T cells from PBMCs. This chain links TRBV28 with TRBJ2-4, with D uncertain. This TCR derives from a human donor in good health. The CDR3 nucleotides are TGTGCCAGCAGTACACTAGCCAAAAACATTCAGTACTTC. Translating gives CASSTLAKNIQYF.